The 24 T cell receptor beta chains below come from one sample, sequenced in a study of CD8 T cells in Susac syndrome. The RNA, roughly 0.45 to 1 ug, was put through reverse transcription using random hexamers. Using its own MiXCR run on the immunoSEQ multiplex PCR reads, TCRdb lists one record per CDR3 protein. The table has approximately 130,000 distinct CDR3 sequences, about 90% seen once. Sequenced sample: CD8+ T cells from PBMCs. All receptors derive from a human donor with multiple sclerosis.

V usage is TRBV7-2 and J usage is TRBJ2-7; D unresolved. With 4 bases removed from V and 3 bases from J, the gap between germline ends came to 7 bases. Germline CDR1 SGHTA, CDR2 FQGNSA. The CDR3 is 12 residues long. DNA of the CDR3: TGTGCCAGCAGCTCTGACAACTACGAGCAGTACTTC. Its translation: CASSSDNYEQYF.

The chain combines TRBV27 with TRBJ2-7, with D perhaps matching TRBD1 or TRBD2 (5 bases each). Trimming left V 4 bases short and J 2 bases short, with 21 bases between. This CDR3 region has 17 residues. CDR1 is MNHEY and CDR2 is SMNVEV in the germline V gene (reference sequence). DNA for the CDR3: TGTGCCAGCAGTTCCTCGTCCGAGGTACCGGGACCCTACGAGCAGTACTTC. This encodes CASSSSSEVPGPYEQYF.

CDR3 sequence: CASSPANTGELFF. The CDR3 DNA follows: TGTGCCAGCAGTCCCGCGAACACCGGGGAGCTGTTTTTT. The chain couples TRBV27 to TRBJ2-2, with no clear D. The germline CDR1 and CDR2 sequences are MNHEY and SMNVEV (reference sequence). The CDR3 covers 13 residues. V gave up 5 bases and J gave up 0 bases, with 4 bases separating them.

CDR3 DNA: TGTGCCAGCAGCGTCGGGGCAGAGTACGAGCAGTACTTC. Protein product: CASSVGAEYEQYF. The chain couples TRBV9 to TRBJ2-7, with D perhaps assigned TRBD1 or TRBD2 (5 bases each). V was shortened by 2 bases and J by 4 bases, with 10 bases between the two germline ends. The CDR3 is 13 residues long. CDR1 SGDLS and CDR2 YYNGEE come from the germline V gene.

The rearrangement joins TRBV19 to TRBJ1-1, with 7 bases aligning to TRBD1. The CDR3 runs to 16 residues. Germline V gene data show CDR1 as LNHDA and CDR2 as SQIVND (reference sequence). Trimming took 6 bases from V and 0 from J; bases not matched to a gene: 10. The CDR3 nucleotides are TGTGCCAGTAGATCGGTGACAGGGAGTTTGAACACTGAAGCTTTCTTT. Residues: CASRSVTGSLNTEAFF.

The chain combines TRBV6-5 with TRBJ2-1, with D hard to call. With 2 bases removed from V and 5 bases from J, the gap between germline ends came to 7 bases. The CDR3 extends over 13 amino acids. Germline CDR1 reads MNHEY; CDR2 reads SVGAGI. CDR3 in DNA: TGTGCCAGCAGTTACGTTCTCAACAATGAGCAGTTCTTC. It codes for CASSYVLNNEQFF.

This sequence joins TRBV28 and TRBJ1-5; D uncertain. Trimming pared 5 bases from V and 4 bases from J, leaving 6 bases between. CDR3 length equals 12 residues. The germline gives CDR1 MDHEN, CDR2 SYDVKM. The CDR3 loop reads CASSPYNQPQHF. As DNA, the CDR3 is TGTGCCAGCAGTCCTTATAATCAGCCCCAGCATTTT.

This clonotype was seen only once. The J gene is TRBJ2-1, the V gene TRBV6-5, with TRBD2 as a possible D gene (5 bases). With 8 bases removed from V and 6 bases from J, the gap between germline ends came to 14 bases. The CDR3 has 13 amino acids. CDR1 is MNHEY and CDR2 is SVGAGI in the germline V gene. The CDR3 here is CASQHREGNEQFF. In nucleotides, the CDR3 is TGTGCCAGCCAGCATCGGGAAGGCAATGAGCAGTTCTTC.

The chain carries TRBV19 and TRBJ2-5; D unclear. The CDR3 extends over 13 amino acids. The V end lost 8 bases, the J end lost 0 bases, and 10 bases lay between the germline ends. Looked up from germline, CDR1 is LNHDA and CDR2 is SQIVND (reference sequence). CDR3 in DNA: TGTGCCAGTTGGTCGGCAGACCAAGAGACCCAGTACTTC. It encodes CASWSADQETQYF.

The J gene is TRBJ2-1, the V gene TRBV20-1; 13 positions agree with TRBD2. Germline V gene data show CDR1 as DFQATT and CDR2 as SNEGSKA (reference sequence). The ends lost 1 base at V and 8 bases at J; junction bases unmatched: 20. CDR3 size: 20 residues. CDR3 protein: CSARGERTSGSVLVLDEQFF. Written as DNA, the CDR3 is TGCAGTGCTAGAGGGGAACGGACTAGCGGGAGTGTTTTGGTACTGGATGAGCAGTTCTTC.

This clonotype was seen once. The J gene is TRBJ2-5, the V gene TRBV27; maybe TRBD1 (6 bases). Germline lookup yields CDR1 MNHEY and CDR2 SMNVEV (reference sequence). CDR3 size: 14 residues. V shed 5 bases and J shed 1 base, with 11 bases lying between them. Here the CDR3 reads CASSQLDSQETQYF. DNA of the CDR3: TGTGCCAGCAGTCAGCTGGACAGCCAAGAGACCCAGTACTTC.

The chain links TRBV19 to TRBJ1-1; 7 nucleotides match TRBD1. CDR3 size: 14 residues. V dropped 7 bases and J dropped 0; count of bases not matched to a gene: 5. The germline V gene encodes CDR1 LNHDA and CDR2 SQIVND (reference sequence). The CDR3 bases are TGTGCCAGTACTAACAGGGGACTGAACACTGAAGCTTTCTTT. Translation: CASTNRGLNTEAFF.

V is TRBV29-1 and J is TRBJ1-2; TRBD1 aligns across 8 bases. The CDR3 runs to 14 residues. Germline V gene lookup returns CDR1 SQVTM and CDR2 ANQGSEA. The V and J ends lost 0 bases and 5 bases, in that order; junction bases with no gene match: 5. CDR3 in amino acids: CSVEDVDREYGYTF. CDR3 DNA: TGCAGCGTTGAAGATGTGGACAGGGAGTATGGCTACACCTTC. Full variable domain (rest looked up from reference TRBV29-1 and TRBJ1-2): SAVISQKPSRDICQRGTSLTIQCQVDSQVTMMFWYRQQPGQSLTLIATANQGSEATYESGFVIDKFPISRPNLTFSTLTVSNMSPEDSSIYLCSVEDVDREYGYTFGSGTRLTVV.

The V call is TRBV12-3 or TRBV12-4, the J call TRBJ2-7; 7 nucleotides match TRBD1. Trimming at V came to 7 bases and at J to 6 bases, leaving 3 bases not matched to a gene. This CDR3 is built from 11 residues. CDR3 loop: CASTGGFEQYF. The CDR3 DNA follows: TGTGCCAGCACAGGGGGTTTCGAGCAGTACTTC.

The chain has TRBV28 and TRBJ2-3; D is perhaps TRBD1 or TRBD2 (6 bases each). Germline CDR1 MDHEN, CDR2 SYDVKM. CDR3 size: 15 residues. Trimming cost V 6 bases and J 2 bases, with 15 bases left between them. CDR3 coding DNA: TGTGCCAGCAGCCCCGAGGGGGGCCCCACAGATACGCAGTATTTT. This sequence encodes CASSPEGGPTDTQYF.

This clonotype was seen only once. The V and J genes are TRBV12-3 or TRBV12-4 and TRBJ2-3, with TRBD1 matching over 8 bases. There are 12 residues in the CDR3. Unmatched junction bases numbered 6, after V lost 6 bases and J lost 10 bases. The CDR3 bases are TGTGCCAGCAGCCCCGGACAGGGCGCGCAGTATTTT. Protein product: CASSPGQGAQYF.

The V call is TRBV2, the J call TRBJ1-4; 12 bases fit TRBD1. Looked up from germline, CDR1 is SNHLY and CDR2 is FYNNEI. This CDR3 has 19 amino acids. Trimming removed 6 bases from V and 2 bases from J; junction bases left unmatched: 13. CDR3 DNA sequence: TGTGCCAGCAGAGACCCCGGGACAGGGGGCAGTGGGACTAATGAAAAACTGTTTTTT. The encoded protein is CASRDPGTGGSGTNEKLFF.

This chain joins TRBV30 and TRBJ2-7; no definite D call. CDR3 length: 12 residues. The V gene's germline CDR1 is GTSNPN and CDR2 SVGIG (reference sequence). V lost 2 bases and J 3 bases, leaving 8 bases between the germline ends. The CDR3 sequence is CAWSLQLYEQYF. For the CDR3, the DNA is TGTGCCTGGAGTCTACAGCTCTACGAGCAGTACTTC.

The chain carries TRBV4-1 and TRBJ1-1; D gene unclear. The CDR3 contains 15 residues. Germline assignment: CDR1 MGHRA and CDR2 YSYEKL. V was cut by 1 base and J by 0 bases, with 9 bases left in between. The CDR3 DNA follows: TGCGCCAGCAGCCAAGGTAAGGGAATGAACACTGAAGCTTTCTTT. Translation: CASSQGKGMNTEAFF.

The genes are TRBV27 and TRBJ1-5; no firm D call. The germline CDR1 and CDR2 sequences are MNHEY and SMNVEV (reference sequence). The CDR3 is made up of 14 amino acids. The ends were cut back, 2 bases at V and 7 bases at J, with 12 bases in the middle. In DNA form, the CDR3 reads TGTGCCAGCAGTTTAGAGCGAGGATTCCAGCCCCAGCATTTT. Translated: CASSLERGFQPQHF.

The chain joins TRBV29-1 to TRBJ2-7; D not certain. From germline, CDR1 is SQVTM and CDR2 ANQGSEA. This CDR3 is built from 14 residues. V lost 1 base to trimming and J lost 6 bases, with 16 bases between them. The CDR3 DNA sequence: TGCAGCGTTGAAGGATTGGACCCGCTTGGCGAGCAGTACTTC. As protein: CSVEGLDPLGEQYF.

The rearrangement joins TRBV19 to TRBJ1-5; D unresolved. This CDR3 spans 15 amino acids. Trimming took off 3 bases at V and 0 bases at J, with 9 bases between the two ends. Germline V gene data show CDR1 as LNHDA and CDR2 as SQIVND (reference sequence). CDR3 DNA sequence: TGTGCCAGTAGTATCGGGCAGCTTAGCAATCAGCCCCAGCATTTT. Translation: CASSIGQLSNQPQHF.

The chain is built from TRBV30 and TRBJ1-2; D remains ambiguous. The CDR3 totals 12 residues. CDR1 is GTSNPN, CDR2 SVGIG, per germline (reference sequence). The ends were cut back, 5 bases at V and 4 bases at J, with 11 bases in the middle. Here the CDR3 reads CAWDGVIYGYTF. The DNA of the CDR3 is TGTGCCTGGGACGGGGTTATCTATGGCTACACCTTC.

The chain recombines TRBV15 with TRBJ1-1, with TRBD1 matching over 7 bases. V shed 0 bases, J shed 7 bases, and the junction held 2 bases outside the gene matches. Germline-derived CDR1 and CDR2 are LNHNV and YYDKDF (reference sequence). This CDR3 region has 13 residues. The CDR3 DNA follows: TGTGCCACCAGCAGAGATGGGGACAGTGAAGCTTTCTTT. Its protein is CATSRDGDSEAFF.